This passage covers 7 T cell receptor beta chains from one sample sequenced in a study of T cell responses to AZD1222 COVID-19 vaccine. Data came from immunoSEQ multiplex PCR; TCRdb stores just in-frame clones and leaves some out. The table records about 26,000 clones, about 90% of them present only once. The sample consisted of peripheral blood, taken 28 days after the second AZD1222 dose. The receptors were gathered from an adult who received the AZD1222 COVID-19 vaccine.

The rearrangement uses TRBV5-5 and TRBJ1-5; D unresolved. The CDR3 is 14 amino acids. Germline V gene data show CDR1 as SGHKS and CDR2 as YYEKEE (reference sequence). V was pared by 4 bases and J by 5 bases, with 13 bases between. The CDR3 DNA is TGTGCCAGCAGCGTGGGTTCCCATGATCAGCCCCAGCATTTT. Translated: CASSVGSHDQPQHF.

This sequence joins TRBV18 and TRBJ1-5, with TRBD1 identical over 10 bases. Germline-derived CDR1 and CDR2 are KGHSH and LQKENI. The CDR3 covers 13 residues. Trimming took 5 bases from V and 7 from J; bases not matched to a gene: 2. The CDR3 DNA sequence: TGTGCCAGCTCATGGGGACAGGGGCAGCCCCAGCATTTT. It specifies CASSWGQGQPQHF. The full variable domain, with the rest looked up from reference TRBV18 and TRBJ1-5, is NAGVMQNPRHLVRRRGQEARLRCSPMKGHSHVYWYRQLPEEGLKFMVYLQKENIIDESGMPKERFSAEFPKEGPSILRIQQVVRGDSAAYFCASSWGQGQPQHFGDGTRLSIL.

V gene TRBV6-1 combines with J gene TRBJ2-4; perhaps TRBD2 as D (6 bases). The CDR3 loop spans 16 amino acids. The germline gives CDR1 MNHNS, CDR2 SASEGT. Trimming shortened V by 2 bases and J by 3 bases, and 14 bases separated the two germline ends. The CDR3 bases are TGTGCCAGCAGTGAATGGGGTACCGGGGGCAAAAACATTCAGTACTTC. Its translation: CASSEWGTGGKNIQYF.

This chain joins TRBV19 and TRBJ1-6; 11 positions agree with TRBD1. The J segment lost 9 bases and the V segment lost 7 bases, leaving 5 bases of the junction unmatched. There are 14 residues in the CDR3. The germline CDR1 and CDR2 sequences are LNHDA and SQIVND (reference sequence). The CDR3 reads CASTRTGGASPLHF. Written as DNA, the CDR3 is TGTGCCAGTACCCGGACAGGGGGCGCTTCACCCCTCCACTTT. Based on the CDR3 plus reference TRBV19 and TRBJ1-6, the full variable domain is DGGITQSPKYLFRKEGQNVTLSCEQNLNHDAMYWYRQDPGQGLRLIYYSQIVNDFQKGDIAEGYSVSREKKESFPLTVTSAQKNPTAFYLCASTRTGGASPLHFGNGTRLTVT.

The chain joins TRBV15 to TRBJ2-1, with 8 bases that match TRBD2. Germline lookup yields CDR1 LNHNV and CDR2 YYDKDF (reference sequence). The CDR3 consists of 16 residues. Losses at the gene ends were 0 bases for V and 4 bases for J; bases not matched to a gene: 5. The DNA for the CDR3 is TGTGCCACCAGCAGAGATCTTAGCGGGGCTTACAATGAGCAGTTCTTC. It yields the protein CATSRDLSGAYNEQFF.

The rearrangement uses TRBV6-2 or TRBV6-3 and TRBJ1-1; 10 bases agree with TRBD1. The trim removed 6 bases at V and 1 base at J, leaving 8 bases unmatched. Per germline, CDR1 MNHEY and CDR2 SVGEGT. The CDR3 is made up of 16 amino acids. Written as DNA, the CDR3 is TGTGCCAGCAGCCCTGGACAGGGGGGGACGAACACTGAAGCTTTCTTT. Translating it yields CASSPGQGGTNTEAFF.

This chain joins TRBV9 and TRBJ1-2; 9 nucleotides agree with TRBD1. The CDR3 totals 14 residues. The V and J ends lost 6 bases and 5 bases, in that order; junction bases with no gene match: 8. In germline, CDR1 is SGDLS, CDR2 YYNGEE. The CDR3: CASNNGDRAYGYTF. CDR3 nucleotides: TGTGCCAGCAACAACGGGGACAGGGCGTATGGCTACACCTTC. Combining the CDR3 with reference TRBV9 and TRBJ1-2 gives the whole variable domain DSGVTQTPKHLITATGQRVTLRCSPRSGDLSVYWYQQSLDQGLQFLIQYYNGEERAKGNILERFSAQQFPDLHSELNLSSLELGDSALYFCASNNGDRAYGYTFGSGTRLTVV.